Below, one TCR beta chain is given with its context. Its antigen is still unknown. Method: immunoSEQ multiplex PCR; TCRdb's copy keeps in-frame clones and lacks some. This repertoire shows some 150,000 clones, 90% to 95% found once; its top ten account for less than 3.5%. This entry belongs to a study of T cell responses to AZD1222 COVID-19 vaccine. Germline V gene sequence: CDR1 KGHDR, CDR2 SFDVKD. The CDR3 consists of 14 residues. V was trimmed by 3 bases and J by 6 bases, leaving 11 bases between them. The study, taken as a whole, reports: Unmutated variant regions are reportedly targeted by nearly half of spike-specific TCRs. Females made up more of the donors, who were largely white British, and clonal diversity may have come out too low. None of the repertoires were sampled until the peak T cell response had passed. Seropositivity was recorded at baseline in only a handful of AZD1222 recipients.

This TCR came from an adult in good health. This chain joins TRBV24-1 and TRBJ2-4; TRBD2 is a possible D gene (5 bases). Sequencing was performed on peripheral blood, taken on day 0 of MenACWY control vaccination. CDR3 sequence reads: CATSDPIEGNIQYF. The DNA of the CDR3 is TGTGCCACCAGTGATCCAATTGAGGGAAACATTCAGTACTTC.